This T cell receptor (beta chain) was recovered during a study of beta chain features in type 1 diabetes. Overall study context: When patients were set against healthy donors, age, gender and cell yields were similar. Study findings and constraints: Individuals with type 1 diabetes displayed fewer insertions and more deletions at VDJ junctions. Sequencing the cDNA could make cells with high TCR expression show up more than they should. In every one of the four CD4+ subsets, TCRB CDR3s were moderately but significantly shorter in Type 1 diabetes patients. Within the patient group, naive, central memory and Treg TCRB repertoires appeared more similar to each other than within healthy donors.

Germline V gene lookup returns CDR1 SGHTA and CDR2 FQGTGA. The CDR3 sequence is 16 residues long. With 2 bases clipped from V and 10 bases from J, the junction kept 12 bases outside the gene matches. The sequenced template was cDNA made from the entire isolated RNA. Data came from immunoSEQ multiplex PCR; TCRdb stores just in-frame clones and leaves some out. The sample lists approximately 100,000 clones, 25% to 35% occurring once. On this clone itself: Its specificity is unknown.

The chain combines TRBV7-3 with TRBJ2-1; TRBD2 aligns across 9 bases. The sample was central memory CD4+ T cells from blood. The clonotype comes from a woman between 18 and 30 years old with type 1 diabetes. CDR3 nucleotide sequence: TGTGCCAGCAGCTTACGGCCTAGCGGGACTATTCAGGAGCAGTTCTTC. It codes for CASSLRPSGTIQEQFF.